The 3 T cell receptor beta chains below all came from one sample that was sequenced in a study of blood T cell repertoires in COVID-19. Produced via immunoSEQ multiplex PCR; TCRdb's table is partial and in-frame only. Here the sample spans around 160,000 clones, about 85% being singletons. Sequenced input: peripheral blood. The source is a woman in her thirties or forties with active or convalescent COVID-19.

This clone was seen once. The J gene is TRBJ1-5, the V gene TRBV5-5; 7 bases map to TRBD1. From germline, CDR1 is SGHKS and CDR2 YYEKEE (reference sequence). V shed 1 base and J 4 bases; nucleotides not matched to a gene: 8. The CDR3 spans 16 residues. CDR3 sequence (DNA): TGTGCCAGCAGCTTGAGCCCGACAGGGAGTAATCAGCCCCAGCATTTT. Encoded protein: CASSLSPTGSNQPQHF. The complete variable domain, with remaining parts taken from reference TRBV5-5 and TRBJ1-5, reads DAGVTQSPTHLIKTRGQQVTLRCSPISGHKSVSWYQQVLGQGPQFIFQYYEKEERGRGNFPDRFSARQFPNYSSELNVNALLLGDSALYLCASSLSPTGSNQPQHFGDGTRLSIL.

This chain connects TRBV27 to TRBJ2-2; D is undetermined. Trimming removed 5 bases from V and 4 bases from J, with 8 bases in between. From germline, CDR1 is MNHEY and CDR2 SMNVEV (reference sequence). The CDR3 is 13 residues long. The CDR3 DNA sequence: TGTGCCAGCAGTGCTCGAGGCACCGGGGAGCTGTTTTTT. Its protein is CASSARGTGELFF.

CDR3: CASSLAARNSPLHF. CDR3 in DNA: TGTGCCAGCAGCTTGGCGGCCCGTAATTCACCCCTCCACTTT. The chain has TRBV7-2 and TRBJ1-6, with D unclear. V lost 3 bases and J 6 bases, leaving 9 bases between the germline ends. The length of the CDR3 is 14 residues. Germline CDR1 and CDR2: SGHTA and FQGNSA.